This T cell receptor beta chain was sequenced in a study of T cell responses to AZD1222 COVID-19 vaccine. V dropped 5 bases and J dropped 7; count of bases not matched to a gene: 9. CDR1 and CDR2 (germline): LNHDA, SQIVND (reference sequence). This CDR3 comprises 16 residues. Assay used: immunoSEQ multiplex PCR; TCRdb lists only in-frame clones, some missing. This table holds 99,000 or so clones, 82% found once. Study results and limitations: Dominant at 160-218 and 743-854, vaccine-associated CD4 TCRs also spanned spike.

This clone was found a few times. Its cognate antigen is unknown. This sequence originates from an adult in good health. This rearrangement joins TRBV19 to TRBJ1-6, with 9 bases lining up with TRBD1. The sequences come from peripheral blood, collected on day 0 of AZD1222 vaccination. The CDR3 DNA sequence: TGTGCCAGTAGTCAGGGACAGGGCGTTTTAAATTCACCCCTCCACTTT. It translates to CASSQGQGVLNSPLHF. Complete variable domain (other parts from reference TRBV19 and TRBJ1-6): DGGITQSPKYLFRKEGQNVTLSCEQNLNHDAMYWYRQDPGQGLRLIYYSQIVNDFQKGDIAEGYSVSREKKESFPLTVTSAQKNPTAFYLCASSQGQGVLNSPLHFGNGTRLTVT.